The sequence of this T cell receptor (beta chain) was determined in a study of read filtering for tumor transcriptome and immune sequencing. About the study: Revised staging placed 8 or 9 patients in R-ISS I, approximately 16 in II, 6 or 7 in III. Regarding the study as a whole: Correlation between methods rose after single-read clonotypes were removed. IR-seq captured clonotypes deeper and more reliably than RNA-seq.

The library was built from around 400 ng RNA with molecular barcoded adaptors for alpha/delta and beta/gamma chains. TCRdb processed the reads anew with MiXCR; each CDR3 protein has one entry. The table records about 61,000 distinct CDR3 sequences, nearly 20% of them present only once. This clonotype was seen at least ten times. Its cognate antigen is unknown. The CDR3 spans 13 residues. Per germline, CDR1 GTSNPN and CDR2 SVGIG (reference sequence). Trimming shortened V by 1 base and J by 0 bases, and 4 bases separated the two germline ends. J is TRBJ1-5 and V is TRBV30; D gene ambiguous. This TCR came from a donor at least 40 years old with multiple myeloma. Sample: a population of CD138-negative cells sorted from bone marrow. DNA for the CDR3: TGTGCCTGGAGTGATTCTAGCAATCAGCCCCAGCATTTT. Amino acid sequence: CAWSDSSNQPQHF.